This is a list of T cell receptor beta chains from one sample in a study of CD4 T cells in relation to SARS-CoV-2 and coronaviruses. Clones were sequenced by immunoSEQ multiplex PCR, and TCRdb holds only the in-frame ones, with some missing. The top ten hold about 1.5% of the sample, which has more than 55,000 clones, 80% to 90% seen once. What was sequenced was memory CD4+ T cells from PBMCs. The receptors were gathered from a human donor in good health. The CDR3 runs from the conserved cysteine through the conserved F or W. A D gene is named only where the DNA matches it firmly. Size is omitted from some rows. Given values are once, few, many or a class for expanded clones.

TRBJ2-7 . TRBV27 . TGTGCCAGCACCCGGGCTGCCGGCTACGAGCAGTACTTC CASTRAAGYEQYF
TRBJ1-3 . TRBV9 . TGTGCCAGCACTCGGGACACAGGAAACACCATATATTTT CASTRDTGNTIYF
TRBJ1-2 . TRBV5-1 TRBD1 TGCGCCAGCAACCCGGGACAGGGGTTCGGGGGCTACACCTTC CASNPGQGFGGYTF
TRBJ1-6 . TRBV7-3 TRBD1 TGTGCCAGCAGCCCTACCGACAGGGGTAATTCACCCCTCCACTTT CASSPTDRGNSPLHF
TRBJ2-1 . TRBV3-1/TRBV3-2 . TGTGCCAGCAGCCAAGCGGGCAATGAGCAGTTCTTC CASSQAGNEQFF
TRBJ2-5 medium-sized TRBV19 . TGTGCCAGTAGTAGAGAAGCAGCGGGACATAGGGAGACCCAGTACTTC CASSREAAGHRETQYF
TRBJ2-7 few TRBV10-1 TRBD2 TGCGCCAGCGGAAAGACTAGCGGGGGCTACGAGCAGTACTTC CASGKTSGGYEQYF
TRBJ1-2 . TRBV7-8 . TGTGCCAGCAGCCTCGACGGCGGGCTATATGGCTACACCTTC CASSLDGGLYGYTF
TRBJ2-7 . TRBV2 . TGTGCCAGCAACCTAGTAGGCGAGCAGTACTTC CASNLVGEQYF
TRBJ1-1 . TRBV3-1/TRBV3-2 . TGTGCCAGCAGCCCGGCGACAGGCAACACTGAAGCTTTCTTT CASSPATGNTEAFF
TRBJ2-1 . TRBV14 TRBD2 TGTGCCAGCAGCCATCGGACTAGCGGGGATCCCATTGGCGTCTATGAGCAGTTCTTC CASSHRTSGDPIGVYEQFF
TRBJ2-2 . TRBV28 TRBD1 TGTGCCAGCAGCCTATCCAGGGGGCAAACCGGGGAGCTGTTTTTT CASSLSRGQTGELFF
TRBJ1-1 . TRBV28 . TGTGCCAGCAGCCGCCGCCAGGGGATCCTGAACACTGAAGCTTTCTTT CASSRRQGILNTEAFF
TRBJ2-5 . TRBV10-1 . TGCGCCAGCAGTGATGGTTCAAGGAGGGGGCGAAGAGAGACCCAGTACTTC CASSDGSRRGRRETQYF
TRBJ2-5 . TRBV12-3/TRBV12-4 . TGTGCCAGCAGTCCTAGATGGGAGACCCAGTACTTC CASSPRWETQYF
TRBJ1-1 . TRBV7-9 . TGTGCCAGCAGTCAAAACAGGGACACTGAAGCTTTCTTT CASSQNRDTEAFF
TRBJ2-7 . TRBV2 TRBD1 TGTGCCAGCAGTGACTATGTGGGACAGGTGTACGAGCAGTACTTC CASSDYVGQVYEQYF
TRBJ2-1 . TRBV7-2 TRBD2 TGTGCCAGCAGCTTAATATCTAGCGGGAGGTACAATGAGCAGTTCTTC CASSLISSGRYNEQFF
TRBJ1-5 . TRBV5-5 . TGTGCCAGCAGCTTGCAGACAGGCGGCAATCAGCCCCAGCATTTT CASSLQTGGNQPQHF
TRBJ1-4 . TRBV5-1 . TGCGCCAGCAGCTTGGACATTTCTGCTAATGAAAAACTGTTTTTT CASSLDISANEKLFF
TRBJ2-5 . TRBV5-1 . TGCGCCAGCAGCTCTGGACAGATGCAAGAGACCCAGTACTTC CASSSGQMQETQYF
TRBJ1-1 . TRBV28 . TGTGCCAGCAGTTTTCCAGGGGCGGCAACTGAAGCTTTCTTT CASSFPGAATEAFF
TRBJ2-2 . TRBV27 . TGTGCCAGCAGCTTTCTGGTAGGGGAGCTGTTTTTT CASSFLVGELFF
TRBJ2-5 . TRBV11-2 . TGTGCCAGCAGCTTAGTATGGGGGCCGGGGGAGACCCAGTACTTC CASSLVWGPGETQYF
TRBJ1-6 once TRBV19 . TGTGCCAGTAGTACCTTCGGCGGAGGGACACCCCTCCACTTT CASSTFGGGTPLHF
TRBJ2-1 once TRBV30 . TGTGCCACTACCAACGCGGCAAGTTACAATGAGCAGTTCTTC CATTNAASYNEQFF
TRBJ1-3 . TRBV3-1/TRBV3-2 . TGTGCCAGCAGCCAAGGGGGTGGAAACACCATATATTTT CASSQGGGNTIYF